This TCR beta chain was documented in a study of cytomegalovirus exposure and HLA in healthy donors. Study-level findings and limits: Relative to equally common others, HLA-associated TCR beta chains showed greater clonal expansion in a later analysis. In vitro confirmation showed a few CMV-associated chains to be CMV antigen specific.

A multiplex PCR was run with 60 Vbeta primers and 13 Jbeta primers. Source study methods: In a later analysis, around 87 million unique TCR beta chains included roughly 11 million shared by two or more donors. Repertoires were generated with immunoSEQ multiplex PCR, while TCRdb's copy carries only in-frame clones and drops some. V, J and clone size reflect that table, while D and trimming were determined from the DNA. The sample has approximately 170,000 clones; about four fifths are singletons. Regarding this clone: Its antigen is undetermined.

Every donor was a healthy person donating bone marrow. The CDR3 has 14 amino acids. V was pared by 6 bases and J by 0 bases, with 11 bases between. The germline CDR1 and CDR2 sequences are MNHEY and SVGAGI. The sample was PBMCs. The receptor was derived from a male donor in good health and CMV-seronegative. V gene TRBV6-5 combines with J gene TRBJ1-2, with no clear D. CDR3: CASRSRLANYGYTF. The CDR3 coding sequence is TGTGCCAGCAGGAGCCGTCTAGCTAACTATGGCTACACCTTC.